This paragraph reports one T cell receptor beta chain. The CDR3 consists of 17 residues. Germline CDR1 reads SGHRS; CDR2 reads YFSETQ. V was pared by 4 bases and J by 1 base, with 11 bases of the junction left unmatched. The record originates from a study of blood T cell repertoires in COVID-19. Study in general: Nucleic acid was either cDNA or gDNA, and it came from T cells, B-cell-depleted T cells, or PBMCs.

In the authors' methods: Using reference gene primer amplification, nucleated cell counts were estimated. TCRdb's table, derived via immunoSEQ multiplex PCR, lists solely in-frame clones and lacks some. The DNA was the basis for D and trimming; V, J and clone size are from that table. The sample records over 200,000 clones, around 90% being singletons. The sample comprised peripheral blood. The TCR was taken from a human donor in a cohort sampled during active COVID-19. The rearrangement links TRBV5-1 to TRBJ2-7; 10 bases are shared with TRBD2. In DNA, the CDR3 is TGCGCCAGCAGCCTGGGGGGTTGGACTAGCGGTTCCTACGAGCAGTACTTC. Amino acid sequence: CASSLGGWTSGSYEQYF.